One and the same sample provided the 8 T cell receptor beta chains below, sequenced in a study of beta chain features in type 1 diabetes. The sequenced template was cDNA made from the entire isolated RNA. TCRdb's copy holds only in-frame clones and misses some; the assay was immunoSEQ multiplex PCR. The sample shows under 800,000 clones, around 16% of them seen only once. The specimen was naive CD4+ T cells from blood. The source is a man in his late teens or twenties in good health.

This clone was seen a few times. This rearrangement joins TRBV27 to TRBJ2-7, with 10 bases lining up with TRBD1. CDR1 MNHEY and CDR2 SMNVEV come from the germline V gene (reference sequence). V lost 5 bases to trimming and J lost 2 bases; unmatched junction nucleotides: 6. CDR3 length equals 15 residues. The DNA for the CDR3 is TGTGCCAGCAGTCGCGGACAGGGGGGGACCTACGAGCAGTACTTC. It is translated as CASSRGQGGTYEQYF.

In this sample, this clone turned up a few times. This chain joins TRBV21-1 and TRBJ2-7. TRBV21-1 is termed a pseudogene. This CDR3 comprises 10 residues. The CDR3 loop reads CASSNYEQYF. The CDR3 DNA follows: TGTGCCAGCAGCAACTACGAGCAGTACTTC.

This clone was recorded a few times. This CDR3 is CASSLERIADSYNSPLHF. Written as DNA, the CDR3 is TGCGCCAGCAGCTTGGAAAGGATCGCAGACTCCTATAATTCACCCCTCCACTTT. V and J are TRBV5-1 and TRBJ1-6; D is unclear. The CDR3 has 18 amino acids. Germline CDR1 reads SGHRS; CDR2 reads YFSETQ. Trimming took 0 bases from V and 0 from J, leaving 13 bases between them.

V is TRBV11-2 and J is TRBJ2-2; unclear D gene. CDR1 and CDR2 from the germline V gene are SGHAT and FQNNGV. CDR3 length: 15 amino acids. V shed 5 bases and J shed 3 bases, with 13 bases lying between them. DNA for the CDR3: TGTGCCAGCAGCGCTAGGGTCACGGACACCGGGGAGCTGTTTTTT. It translates to CASSARVTDTGELFF.

V is TRBV10-3 and J is TRBJ2-3, with 7 bases matching TRBD1. With V trimmed by 5 bases and J by 4 bases, 9 bases remained unmatched. From germline, CDR1 is ENHRY and CDR2 SYGVKD. The CDR3 spans 15 residues. The DNA of the CDR3 is TGTGCCATCAGTTCCGACAGGGTTAGGGCAGATACGCAGTATTTT. This sequence encodes CAISSDRVRADTQYF.

The CDR3 reads CASSLGRKETQYF. CDR3 coding DNA: TGTGCCAGCAGCTTAGGCAGAAAAGAGACCCAGTACTTC. The chain employs TRBV7-2 and TRBJ2-5, with D uncertain. Germline CDR1 SGHTA, CDR2 FQGNSA. This CDR3 has 13 amino acids. The ends were cut back, 1 base at V and 3 bases at J, with 6 bases in the middle.

This clone was counted between two and nine times. V and J are TRBV9 and TRBJ2-1; no reliable D call. The CDR3 is 14 amino acids. Germline CDR1 reads SGDLS; CDR2 reads YYNGEE. V was trimmed by 4 bases and J by 0 bases, leaving 8 bases between them. The CDR3 sequence is CASSLDRSYNEQFF. The CDR3 DNA reads as TGTGCCAGCAGCTTGGACCGCTCCTACAATGAGCAGTTCTTC.

The chain carries TRBV9 and TRBJ1-3; D is uncertain. Trimming took off 0 bases at V and 6 bases at J, with 7 bases between the two ends. The CDR3 is 13 residues long. CDR1 SGDLS and CDR2 YYNGEE come from the germline V gene. CDR3 DNA sequence: TGTGCCAGCAGCGTAGGGAAGGAAAACACCATATATTTT. Amino acids: CASSVGKENTIYF.